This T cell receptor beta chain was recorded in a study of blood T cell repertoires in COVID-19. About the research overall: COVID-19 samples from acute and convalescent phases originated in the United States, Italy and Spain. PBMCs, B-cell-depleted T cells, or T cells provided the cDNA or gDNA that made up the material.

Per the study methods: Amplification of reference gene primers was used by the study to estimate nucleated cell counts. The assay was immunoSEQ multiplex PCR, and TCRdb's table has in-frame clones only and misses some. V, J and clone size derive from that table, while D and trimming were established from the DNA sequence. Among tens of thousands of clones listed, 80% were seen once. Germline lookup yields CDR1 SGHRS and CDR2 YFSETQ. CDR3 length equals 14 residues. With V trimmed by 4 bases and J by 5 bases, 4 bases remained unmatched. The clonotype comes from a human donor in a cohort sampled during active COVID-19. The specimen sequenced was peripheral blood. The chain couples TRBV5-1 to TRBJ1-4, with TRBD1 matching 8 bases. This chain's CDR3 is CASSSQGANEKLFF. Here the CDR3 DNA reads TGCGCCAGCAGCAGCCAGGGGGCCAATGAAAAACTGTTTTTT.